This T cell receptor beta chain was retrieved from a study of cytomegalovirus exposure and HLA in healthy donors. For the study at large: Falling in the Caucasian-associated ancestry cluster were 80% to 90% of under 450 genotyped donors. Study results and limitations: After further analysis at a later stage, 15,000 to 20,000 TCR beta sequences were associated with HLA alleles at 0.05 false discovery rate. TCR beta sequences reportedly predicted most subjects' HLA-A and HLA-B alleles accurately.

This clone was seen only a few times. Its antigen is currently unknown. The PCR ran on 60 Vbeta and 13 Jbeta primers. The data were produced by immunoSEQ multiplex PCR, yet TCRdb's version contains in-frame clones alone and is incomplete. The sample gives roughly 120,000 clones, 75% to 85% of which show up once; about 1.8% is in the top ten. This clonotype originated in a man aged 35 to 55 in good health and CMV-seronegative. Sequencing input: PBMCs.

CDR3 sequence reads: CASMGVSYEQYF. DNA of the CDR3: TGTGCCAGTATGGGCGTTTCCTACGAGCAGTACTTC. The V and J genes are TRBV19 and TRBJ2-7; no reliable D call. The germline V and J ends were trimmed by 7 bases and 1 base, with 8 bases remaining between them. The CDR3 spans 12 residues. Looked up from germline, CDR1 is LNHDA and CDR2 is SQIVND (reference sequence).